These T cell receptor beta chains were read from a single sample in a study of blood T cell repertoires in COVID-19. The method was immunoSEQ multiplex PCR; TCRdb's version includes in-frame clones alone and lacks a portion of them. The sample has approximately 90,000 clones; approximately 83% are singletons. Sequenced: peripheral blood. The receptors originated from a man aged 60 to 69 with acute or convalescent COVID-19. Each CDR3 is given with its conserved first and last residue. The order of the fields is V gene, clone size, CDR3 length, D gene, J gene, CDR3 DNA, CDR3 protein. D genes are given only for firm matches. A row's size may be missing; if present it is once, few, many or a size class.

>TRBV11-1|.|15|.|TRBJ2-7
TGTGCCAGCAGCTTAGGGGCCAGTAGCTCCTACGAGCAGTACTTC
CASSLGASSSYEQYF
>TRBV7-2|.|14|.|TRBJ1-2
TGTGCCAGCAGCTTACAAGGACAGCTTTATGGCTACACCTTC
CASSLQGQLYGYTF
>TRBV7-2|.|17|TRBD1|TRBJ1-4
TGTGCCAGCAGCCCAGCTACCGGGACAGCTGAACTCGAAAAACTGTTTTTT
CASSPATGTAELEKLFF
>TRBV5-1|.|13|TRBD1|TRBJ1-2
TGCGCCAGCAGCGAGACAGGGGGCGCGAGCTACACCTTC
CASSETGGASYTF
>TRBV15|.|14|TRBD1|TRBJ2-7
TGTGCCACCAGCAGGTGGACAGGGTCTGACGAGCAGTACTTC
CATSRWTGSDEQYF
>TRBV6-5|.|13|.|TRBJ1-2
TGTGCCAGCAGGGCCAGCGGCCCCTATGGCTACACCTTC
CASRASGPYGYTF
>TRBV7-7|.|14|TRBD1|TRBJ2-7
TGTGCTAGCAGCAAGACAGGGGAAGTAGGGGAGCAGTACTTC
CASSKTGEVGEQYF
>TRBV19|few|15|.|TRBJ2-1
TGTGCCAGTAGTAGCAGGGCCCGCTCCTACAATGAGCAGTTCTTC
CASSSRARSYNEQFF
>TRBV3-1/TRBV3-2|once|18|TRBD2|TRBJ2-2
TGTGCCAGCAGCCCTCGGAAACTAGCGGGGGAAGACACCGGGGAGCTGTTTTTT
CASSPRKLAGEDTGELFF
>TRBV4-1|.|18|.|TRBJ2-1
TGCGCCAGCAGCCAAGATTTTAGAGTTGGGAGTTCCAACAATGAGCAGTTCTTC
CASSQDFRVGSSNNEQFF
>TRBV6-5|.|15|TRBD1|TRBJ1-5
TGTGCCAGCGGGGGGCTCTACAGGGGGAATCAGCCCCAGCATTTT
CASGGLYRGNQPQHF
>TRBV19|.|14|TRBD1|TRBJ2-7
TGTGCCAGTAGTAGGGACAGGGCAACCTACGAGCAGTACTTC
CASSRDRATYEQYF
>TRBV30|.|15|.|TRBJ2-4
TGTGCCTGGAGTGTACATGTTGGAGCCAAAAACATTCAGTACTTC
CAWSVHVGAKNIQYF
>TRBV11-2|.|17|.|TRBJ1-3
TGTGCCAGCAGCCGGGGGGTACAGGTGATTACAGGAAACACCATATATTTT
CASSRGVQVITGNTIYF
>TRBV7-6|.|16|.|TRBJ1-3
TGTGCCAGCAGCTTAGTTCGCAGGTCCTCTGGAAACACCATATATTTT
CASSLVRRSSGNTIYF
>TRBV18|.|15|.|TRBJ1-1
TGTGCCAGCTCACCACCCTGGACAGCGAACACTGAAGCTTTCTTT
CASSPPWTANTEAFF
>TRBV11-2|.|12|TRBD1|TRBJ2-7
TGTGCCAGCAGCCGGACAGGTGGCGAGCAGTACTTC
CASSRTGGEQYF
>TRBV12-3/TRBV12-4|.|13|.|TRBJ1-2
TGTGCCAGCAGTTTAGCCGGGGGGCTTGGCTACACCTTC
CASSLAGGLGYTF
>TRBV25-1|.|15|.|TRBJ2-3
TGTGCCAGCAGTGAATTGTGGGGGCTGAGAGATACGCAGTATTTT
CASSELWGLRDTQYF
>TRBV6-6|.|16|TRBD2|TRBJ2-2
TGTGCCAGCAGTTACTCTCCCGTCGCTAGCGGGGGGGAGCTGTTTTTT
CASSYSPVASGGELFF
>TRBV18|.|15|TRBD2|TRBJ2-1
TGTGCCAGCTCACCACGAGTCCTAGCGGACAATGAGCAGTTCTTC
CASSPRVLADNEQFF
>TRBV7-3|.|16|TRBD2|TRBJ2-1
TGTGCCAGCAGCCCCACACCGGGACTAGCCGCTAATGAGCAGTTCTTC
CASSPTPGLAANEQFF
>TRBV2|.|14|TRBD1|TRBJ1-1
TGTGCCAGCAGACCACAGGGGAGGAGGACTGAAGCTTTCTTT
CASRPQGRRTEAFF
>TRBV10-3|.|11|.|TRBJ2-1
TGTGCCATCAGTCGGGGATACGAGCAGTTCTTC
CAISRGYEQFF
>TRBV14|.|17|TRBD2|TRBJ2-5
TGTGCCAGCAGCCAAGAGCGGCTGGGCGGGAGGACCGTTGTCCAGTACTTC
CASSQERLGGRTVVQYF
>TRBV4-1|.|17|.|TRBJ1-3
TGCGCCAGCAGCCAAGACTGGATGGGGGCCTCTGGAAACACCATATATTTT
CASSQDWMGASGNTIYF
>TRBV11-2|once|17|TRBD2|TRBJ2-7
TGTGCCAGCAGCTTACCTAGCGGGGTTCCTATCTCCTACGAGCAGTACTTC
CASSLPSGVPISYEQYF
>TRBV6-5|.|14|TRBD2|TRBJ2-2
TGTGCCACCGGGACTAGCGGACTCACCGGGGAGCTGTTTTTT
CATGTSGLTGELFF
>TRBV3-1/TRBV3-2|.|13|TRBD1|TRBJ2-7
TGTGCCAGCAGCCTGACAGGGATCTACGAGCAGTACTTC
CASSLTGIYEQYF
>TRBV30|.|13|.|TRBJ1-5
TGTGCCTGGGACGTTACGGGCAATCAGCCCCAGCATTTT
CAWDVTGNQPQHF
>TRBV6-5|few|12|.|TRBJ2-7
TGTGCCAGCAGTCTAGAACGCTACGAGCAGTACTTC
CASSLERYEQYF
>TRBV6-5|.|14|TRBD1|TRBJ2-7
TGTGCCAGCAGTCCTTCCAGGGGGTCCTACGAGCAGTACTTC
CASSPSRGSYEQYF
>TRBV6-5|few|13|.|TRBJ2-7
TGTGCCATACTATCGACGCGTTCCTACGAGCAGTACTTC
CAILSTRSYEQYF
>TRBV16|.|14|.|TRBJ1-5
TGTGCCAGCAGCCAAGTCAATAGCAATCAGCCCCAGCATTTT
CASSQVNSNQPQHF
>TRBV10-2|.|13|.|TRBJ1-2
TGCGCCAGCAGTGACAGCGGAATCTATGGCTACACCTTC
CASSDSGIYGYTF